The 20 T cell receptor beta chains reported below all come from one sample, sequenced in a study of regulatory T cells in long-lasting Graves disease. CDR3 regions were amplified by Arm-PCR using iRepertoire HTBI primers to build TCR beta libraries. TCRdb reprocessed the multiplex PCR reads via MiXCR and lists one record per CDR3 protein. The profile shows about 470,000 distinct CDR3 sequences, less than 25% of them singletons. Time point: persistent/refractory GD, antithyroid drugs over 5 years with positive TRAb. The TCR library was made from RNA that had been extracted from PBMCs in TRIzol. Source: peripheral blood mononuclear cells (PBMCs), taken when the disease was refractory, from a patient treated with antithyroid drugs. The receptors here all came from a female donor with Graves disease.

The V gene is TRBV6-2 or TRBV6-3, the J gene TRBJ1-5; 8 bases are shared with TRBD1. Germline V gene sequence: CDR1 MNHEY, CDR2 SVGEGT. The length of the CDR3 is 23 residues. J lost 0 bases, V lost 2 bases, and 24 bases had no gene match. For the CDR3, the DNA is TGTGCCAGCAGTTACCCAAACCCTCCTCGGACAGGGTCTACAGTTTATAGCAATCAGCCCCAGCATTTT. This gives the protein CASSYPNPPRTGSTVYSNQPQHF.

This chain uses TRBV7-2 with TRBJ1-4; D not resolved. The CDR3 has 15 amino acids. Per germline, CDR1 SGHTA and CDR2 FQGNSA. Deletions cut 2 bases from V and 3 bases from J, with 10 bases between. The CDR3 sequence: CASSLTPGPNEKLFF. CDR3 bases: TGTGCCAGCAGCTTAACACCGGGCCCTAATGAAAAACTGTTTTTT.

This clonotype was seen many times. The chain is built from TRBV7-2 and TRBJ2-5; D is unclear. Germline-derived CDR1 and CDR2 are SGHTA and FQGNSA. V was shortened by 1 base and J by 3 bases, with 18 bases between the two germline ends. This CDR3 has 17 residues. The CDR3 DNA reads TGTGCCAGCAGCTTAGAGGGTAGGGCGACGCCCAAAGAGACCCAGTACTTC. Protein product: CASSLEGRATPKETQYF.

The CDR3 reads CASSGTSGMSSYNEQFF. CDR3 DNA sequence: TGTGCCAGCTCCGGGACTAGCGGGATGAGCTCCTACAATGAGCAGTTCTTC. The chain employs TRBV19 and TRBJ2-1; TRBD2 matches at 13 bases. The CDR3 extends over 17 amino acids. V shed 9 bases and J 0 bases; nucleotides not matched to a gene: 8. The germline V gene has CDR1 LNHDA and CDR2 SQIVND (reference sequence).

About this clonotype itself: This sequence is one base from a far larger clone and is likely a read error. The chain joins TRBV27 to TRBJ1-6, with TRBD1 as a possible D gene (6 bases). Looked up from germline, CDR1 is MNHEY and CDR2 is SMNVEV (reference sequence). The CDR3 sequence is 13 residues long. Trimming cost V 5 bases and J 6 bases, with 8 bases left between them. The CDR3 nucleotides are TGTGCCAGCAGTACAGGGCTTAATTCACCCCTCCACTTT. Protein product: CASSTGLNSPLHF.

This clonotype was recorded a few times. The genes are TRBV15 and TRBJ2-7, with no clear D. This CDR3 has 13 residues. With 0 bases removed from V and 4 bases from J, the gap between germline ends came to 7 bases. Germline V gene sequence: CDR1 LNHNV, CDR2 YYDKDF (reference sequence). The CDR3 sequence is CATSREVMYEQYF. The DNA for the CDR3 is TGTGCCACCAGCAGAGAAGTGATGTACGAGCAGTACTTC.

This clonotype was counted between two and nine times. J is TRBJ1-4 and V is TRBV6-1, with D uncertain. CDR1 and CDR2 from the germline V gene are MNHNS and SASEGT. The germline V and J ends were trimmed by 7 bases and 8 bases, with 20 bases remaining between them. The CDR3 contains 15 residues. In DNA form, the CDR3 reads TGTGCCAGCACCAAATCGATAGGAGCCGGCGAAAAACTGTTTTTT. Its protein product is CASTKSIGAGEKLFF.

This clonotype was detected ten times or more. The CDR3 loop reads CASSYSCAGYTF. As DNA, the CDR3 is TGTGCCAGCAGTTACTCGTGCGCGGGCTACACCTTC. The rearrangement uses TRBV6-7 and TRBJ1-2; D is undetermined. TRBV6-7 carries the ORF label, with uncertain function. V shed 0 bases and J shed 8 bases, with 7 bases lying between them. The CDR3 has 12 amino acids.

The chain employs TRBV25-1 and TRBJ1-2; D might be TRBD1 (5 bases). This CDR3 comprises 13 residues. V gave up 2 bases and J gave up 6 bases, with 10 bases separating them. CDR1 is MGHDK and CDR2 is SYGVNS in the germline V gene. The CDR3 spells CASSETRDNGYTF. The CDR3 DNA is TGTGCCAGCAGTGAAACCAGGGATAATGGCTACACCTTC.

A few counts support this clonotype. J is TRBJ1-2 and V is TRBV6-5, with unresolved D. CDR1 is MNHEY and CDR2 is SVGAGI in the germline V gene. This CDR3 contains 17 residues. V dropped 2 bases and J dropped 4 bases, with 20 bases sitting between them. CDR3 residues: CASSYGRQVIGSYGYTF. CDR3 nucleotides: TGTGCCAGCAGTTACGGACGCCAAGTGATAGGCTCCTATGGCTACACCTTC.

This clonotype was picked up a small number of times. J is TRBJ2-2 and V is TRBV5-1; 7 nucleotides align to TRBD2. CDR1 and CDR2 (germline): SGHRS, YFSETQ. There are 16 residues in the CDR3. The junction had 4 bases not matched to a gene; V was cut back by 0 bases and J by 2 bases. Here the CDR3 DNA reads TGCGCCAGCAGCTTGGTGGTAGCGGGCAACACCGGGGAGCTGTTTTTT. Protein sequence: CASSLVVAGNTGELFF. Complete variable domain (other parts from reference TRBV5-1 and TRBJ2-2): KAGVTQTPRYLIKTRGQQVTLSCSPISGHRSVSWYQQTPGQGLQFLFEYFSETQRNKGNFPGRFSGRQFSNSRSEMNVSTLELGDSALYLCASSLVVAGNTGELFFGEGSRLTVL.

The CDR3 DNA reads as TGCAGTGCCGCTAGCGGGGACAGCGCCTACAATGAGCAGTTCTTC. Protein product: CSAASGDSAYNEQFF. The rearrangement links TRBV20-1 to TRBJ2-1; 9 bases line up with TRBD2. J was trimmed by 2 bases and V by 6 bases; bases with no gene match: 8. CDR3 length: 15 residues. Germline V gives CDR1 DFQATT, CDR2 SNEGSKA (reference sequence).

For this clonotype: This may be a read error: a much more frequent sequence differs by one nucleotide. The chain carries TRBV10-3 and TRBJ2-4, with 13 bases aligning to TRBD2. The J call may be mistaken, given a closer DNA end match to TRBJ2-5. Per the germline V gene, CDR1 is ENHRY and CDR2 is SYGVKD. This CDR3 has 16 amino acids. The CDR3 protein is CAISFGLAGDTVTQYF. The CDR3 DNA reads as TGTGCCATCAGCTTCGGACTAGCGGGAGATACGGTGACCCAGTACTTC.

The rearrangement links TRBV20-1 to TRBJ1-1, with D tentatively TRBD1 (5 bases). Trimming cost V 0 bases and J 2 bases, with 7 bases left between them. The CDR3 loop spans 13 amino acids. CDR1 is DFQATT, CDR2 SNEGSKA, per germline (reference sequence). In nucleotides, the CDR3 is TGCAGTGCTAGAGAACAGGTAAACACTGAAGCTTTCTTT. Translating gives CSAREQVNTEAFF.

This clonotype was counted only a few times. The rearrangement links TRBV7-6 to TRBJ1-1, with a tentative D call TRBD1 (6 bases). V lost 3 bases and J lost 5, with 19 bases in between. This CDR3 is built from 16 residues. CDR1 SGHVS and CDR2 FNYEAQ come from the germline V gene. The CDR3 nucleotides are TGTGCCAGCAGCTTGGCTCTTACAGGGATGAGTACTGAAGCTTTCTTT. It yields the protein CASSLALTGMSTEAFF.

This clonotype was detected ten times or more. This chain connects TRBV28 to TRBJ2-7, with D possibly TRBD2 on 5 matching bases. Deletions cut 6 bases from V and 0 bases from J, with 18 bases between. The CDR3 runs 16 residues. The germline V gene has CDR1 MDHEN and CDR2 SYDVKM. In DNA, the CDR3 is TGTGCCAGCAGGGACTCTGGAACCGGTAGCTCCTACGAGCAGTACTTC. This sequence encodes CASRDSGTGSSYEQYF.

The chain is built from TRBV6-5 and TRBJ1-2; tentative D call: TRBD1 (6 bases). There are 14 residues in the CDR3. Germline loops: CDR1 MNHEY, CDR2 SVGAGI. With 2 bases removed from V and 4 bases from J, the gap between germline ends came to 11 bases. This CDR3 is CASSYPGTSYGYTF. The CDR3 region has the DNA TGTGCCAGCAGTTACCCCGGGACATCCTATGGCTACACCTTC.

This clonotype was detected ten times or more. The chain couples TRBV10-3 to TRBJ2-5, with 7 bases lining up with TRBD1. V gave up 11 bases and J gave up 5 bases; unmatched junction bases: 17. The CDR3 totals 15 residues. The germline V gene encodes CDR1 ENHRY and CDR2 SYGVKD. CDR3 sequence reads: CAVRQGTTYGETQYF. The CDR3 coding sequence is TGTGCCGTCCGACAGGGCACCACTTATGGGGAGACCCAGTACTTC.

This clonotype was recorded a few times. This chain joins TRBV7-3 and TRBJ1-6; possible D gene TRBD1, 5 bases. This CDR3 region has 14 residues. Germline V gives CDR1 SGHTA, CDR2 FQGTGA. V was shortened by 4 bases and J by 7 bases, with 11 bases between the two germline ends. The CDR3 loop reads CASSWGKWNSPLHF. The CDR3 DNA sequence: TGTGCCAGCAGCTGGGGGAAGTGGAATTCACCCCTCCACTTT.

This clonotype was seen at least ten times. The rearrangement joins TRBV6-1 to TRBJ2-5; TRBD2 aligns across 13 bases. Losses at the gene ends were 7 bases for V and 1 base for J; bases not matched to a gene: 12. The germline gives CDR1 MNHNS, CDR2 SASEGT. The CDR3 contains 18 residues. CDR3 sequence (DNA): TGTGCCAGCACCCCGAGCCTAGGGACTAGCGGGACCCAAGAGACCCAGTACTTC. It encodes CASTPSLGTSGTQETQYF.